Sequencing of this T cell receptor beta chain was carried out in a study of T-cell memory formation after mild COVID-19. Study conclusions and caveats: The CD4+ clones that contracted clustered mainly within CM and EM, and the CD8+ clones concentrated in EMRA. Prior to infection, memory already included some responding clones, suggesting cross-reactive memory joined.

A single record per CDR3 protein comes from TCRdb applying MiXCR to the 5' RACE reads. The sample has 430,000 or so distinct CDR3 sequences, around a quarter seen once; the top ten hold under 15%. The sample holds a few counts of this clonotype. What it binds is unknown. Trimming removed 0 bases at V and 1 base at J, with 11 bases between. The germline CDR1 and CDR2 sequences are LGHNA and YNFKEQ. The CDR3 contains 16 residues. The chain joins TRBV4-2 to TRBJ2-3; D is possibly TRBD1 (5 bases). Sequencing used PBMCs or a T cell subset sorted from them (not recorded which). The receptor's source is an adult woman who had mild COVID-19 (a few samples of this study predate the infection). Cell type and time point are not known. DNA for the CDR3: TGTGCCAGCAGCCAAGATTGGGGCACCGGCACAGATACGCAGTATTTT. The encoded protein is CASSQDWGTGTDTQYF.